A single sample is the source of the 23 T cell receptor beta chains below, sequenced in a study of T cell repertoires in cytomegalovirus infection. TCRdb analysed the reads with MiXCR anew, one entry per CDR3 protein. In the table there are about 400,000 distinct CDR3 sequences, around a sixth of which are singletons. Sequencing used PBMCs. The receptors come from a human donor in good health (CMV status not recorded). Some clones in this sample may be carry-over from other donors' samples.

This clonotype was detected many times. The chain recombines TRBV7-2 with TRBJ2-1, with 9 bases aligning to TRBD2. This CDR3 region has 16 residues. With V trimmed by 4 bases and J by 9 bases, 13 bases remained unmatched. Looked up from germline, CDR1 is SGHTA and CDR2 is FQGNSA. The CDR3 nucleotides are TGTGCCAGCAGCTCGAGCCCAGCTCTTAGCGGGAGTGAGCAGTTCTTC. It specifies CASSSSPALSGSEQFF.

V usage is TRBV7-2 and J usage is TRBJ2-2; 7 positions agree with TRBD1. This CDR3 is 14 amino acids long. CDR1 and CDR2 (germline): SGHTA, FQGNSA. Unmatched junction bases numbered 2, after V lost 7 bases and J lost 0 bases. The CDR3 nucleotides are TGTGCCAGCACCGGGACAGCGAACACCGGGGAGCTGTTTTTT. The encoded protein is CASTGTANTGELFF.

This clonotype was seen many times. The V call is TRBV7-9, the J call TRBJ1-1; D is unresolved. This CDR3 contains 15 residues. Germline CDR1 and CDR2: SEHNR and FQNEAQ (reference sequence). Deletions cut 8 bases from V and 2 bases from J, with 18 bases between. The CDR3 bases are TGTGCCAGCGGAGGCGGGGAGGGTGGAAACACTGAAGCTTTCTTT. This gives the protein CASGGGEGGNTEAFF.

This clonotype was counted ten times or more. The chain is built from TRBV5-4 and TRBJ1-6; D is undetermined. From germline, CDR1 is SGHNT and CDR2 YYREEE (reference sequence). This CDR3 has 13 residues. Trimming took off 4 bases at V and 10 bases at J, with 12 bases between the two ends. The CDR3 protein is CASSPLIDSPLHF. CDR3 nucleotides: TGTGCCAGCAGCCCTTTAATAGACTCACCCCTCCACTTT. The entire variable domain, with the rest obtained from reference TRBV5-4 and TRBJ1-6, is as follows: ETGVTQSPTHLIKTRGQQVTLRCSSQSGHNTVSWYQQALGQGPQFIFQYYREEENGRGNFPPRFSGLQFPNYSSELNVNALELDDSALYLCASSPLIDSPLHFGNGTRLTVT.

This chain connects TRBV11-2 to TRBJ2-3; a possible D gene is TRBD2 (5 bases). Germline CDR1 is SGHAT and CDR2 is FQNNGV. Trimming removed 4 bases from V and 4 bases from J, with 18 bases in between. The CDR3 totals 16 residues. The CDR3 loop reads CASSSGNRISPDTQYF. The CDR3 nucleotides read TGTGCCAGCAGCTCCGGGAATAGGATCTCCCCAGATACGCAGTATTTT. Full variable domain (rest looked up from reference TRBV11-2 and TRBJ2-3): EAGVAQSPRYKIIEKRQSVAFWCNPISGHATLYWYQQILGQGPKLLIQFQNNGVVDDSQLPKDRFSAERLKGVDSTLKIQPAKLEDSAVYLCASSSGNRISPDTQYFGPGTRLTVL.

The gene calls are TRBV7-2 and TRBJ1-2, with D tentatively TRBD1 (5 bases). This CDR3 spans 15 amino acids. Trimming cost V 4 bases and J 0 bases, with 12 bases left between them. CDR1 is SGHTA, CDR2 FQGNSA, per germline. CDR3 residues: CASSSGGGSNYGYTF. The CDR3 coding sequence is TGTGCCAGCAGCTCCGGGGGAGGGTCTAACTATGGCTACACCTTC. Together with reference TRBV7-2 and TRBJ1-2, the CDR3 gives the full variable domain: GAGVSQSPSNKVTEKGKDVELRCDPISGHTALYWYRQSLGQGLEFLIYFQGNSAPDKSGLPSDRFSAERTGGSVSTLTIQRTQQEDSAVYLCASSSGGGSNYGYTFGSGTRLTVV.

The chain uses TRBV5-5 and TRBJ1-5, with 8 bases fitting TRBD1. The CDR3 sequence is 16 residues long. CDR1 is SGHKS and CDR2 is YYEKEE in the germline V gene (reference sequence). Trimming took 4 bases from V and 4 from J; bases not matched to a gene: 10. The CDR3 protein is CASSPGTGSLNQPQHF. Here the CDR3 DNA reads TGTGCCAGCAGCCCCGGGACAGGCTCCTTAAATCAGCCCCAGCATTTT.

J is TRBJ2-5 and V is TRBV27, with D perhaps matching TRBD2 (6 bases). The CDR3 length is 14 residues. Germline assignment: CDR1 MNHEY and CDR2 SMNVEV (reference sequence). With 5 bases removed from V and 6 bases from J, the gap between germline ends came to 16 bases. Here the CDR3 reads CASSPGDPLQTQYF. CDR3 in DNA: TGTGCCAGCAGTCCGGGGGACCCTCTACAGACCCAGTACTTC.

V is TRBV10-3 and J is TRBJ2-3; D might be TRBD1 (5 bases). Per the germline V gene, CDR1 is ENHRY and CDR2 is SYGVKD. Trimming removed 6 bases at V and 4 bases at J, with 17 bases between. This CDR3 comprises 15 residues. CDR3 in DNA: TGTGCCATCAGGACAGTGCTTGAGAGCGCAGATACGCAGTATTTT. Translating gives CAIRTVLESADTQYF.

V gene TRBV6-1 combines with J gene TRBJ1-1; the D gene is possibly TRBD1 (6 bases). CDR1 and CDR2 from the germline V gene are MNHNS and SASEGT. The length of the CDR3 is 15 residues. Trimming took 5 bases from V and 1 from J, leaving 14 bases between them. The CDR3: CASSTHGGQNTEAFF. The CDR3 DNA is TGTGCCAGCAGTACACATGGGGGACAGAACACTGAAGCTTTCTTT.

The V call is TRBV3-1, the J call TRBJ1-4; no clear D. V lost 0 bases and J 8 bases, leaving 19 bases between the germline ends. Germline V gene sequence: CDR1 LGHDT, CDR2 YNNKEL (reference sequence). This CDR3 is 17 amino acids long. The chain's CDR3 is CASSQERVRDVGEKLFF. Written as DNA, the CDR3 is TGTGCCAGCAGCCAAGAACGGGTCAGAGATGTAGGGGAAAAACTGTTTTTT.

Only a few counts were recorded for this clonotype. The V and J genes are TRBV7-9 and TRBJ1-1; D uncertain. Germline-derived CDR1 and CDR2 are SEHNR and FQNEAQ (reference sequence). Trimming pared 5 bases from V and 4 bases from J, leaving 17 bases between. The CDR3 covers 15 residues. The DNA for the CDR3 is TGTGCCAGCAGCACAGAACGTCAGGTGGGCACTGAAGCTTTCTTT. Residues: CASSTERQVGTEAFF.

This clonotype was observed a few times. The genes are TRBV12-3 or TRBV12-4 and TRBJ2-3; D is uncertain. The CDR3 is made up of 15 amino acids. With 2 bases removed from V and 4 bases from J, the gap between germline ends came to 13 bases. The chain's CDR3 is CASSLSLQGPDTQYF. CDR3 DNA sequence: TGTGCCAGCAGTTTATCCCTCCAAGGTCCAGATACGCAGTATTTT.

This clonotype was observed at least ten times. The rearrangement joins TRBV7-2 to TRBJ1-6; D not resolved. The germline V gene encodes CDR1 SGHTA and CDR2 FQGNSA. The ends were cut back, 4 bases at V and 10 bases at J, with 5 bases in the middle. This CDR3 region has 11 residues. CDR3 nucleotide sequence: TGTGCCAGCAGCTCGAGGTCACCCCTCCACTTT. Its translation is CASSSRSPLHF.

The chain carries TRBV5-1 and TRBJ2-3; 9 bases are shared with TRBD2. Germline V lookup: CDR1 SGHRS, CDR2 YFSETQ. V lost 0 bases and J lost 3; bases outside the gene matches: 5. This CDR3 is 16 amino acids long. CDR3 in amino acids: CASSLEAGGLTDTQYF. The CDR3 nucleotides are TGCGCCAGCAGCTTGGAAGCGGGAGGACTTACAGATACGCAGTATTTT. Complete variable domain (other parts from reference TRBV5-1 and TRBJ2-3): KAGVTQTPRYLIKTRGQQVTLSCSPISGHRSVSWYQQTPGQGLQFLFEYFSETQRNKGNFPGRFSGRQFSNSRSEMNVSTLELGDSALYLCASSLEAGGLTDTQYFGPGTRLTVL.

The V and J genes are TRBV5-6 and TRBJ1-6, with D perhaps matching TRBD1 (5 bases). Trimming cost V 2 bases and J 0 bases, with 6 bases left between them. CDR1 and CDR2 from the germline V gene are SGHDT and YYEEEE. The CDR3 totals 15 residues. The CDR3 loop reads CASSFGHSYNSPLHF. The CDR3 DNA is TGTGCCAGCAGCTTCGGACACTCCTATAATTCACCCCTCCACTTT.

The chain uses TRBV6-5 and TRBJ2-7, with TRBD1 matching 12 bases. The V gene's germline CDR1 is MNHEY and CDR2 SVGAGI. Germline trimming cut 7 bases from V and 2 bases from J; bases unmatched to any gene: 6. This CDR3 contains 15 residues. Here the CDR3 DNA reads TGTGCCAGCAAACGGGGACAGGGGGCCACCTACGAGCAGTACTTC. Its translation is CASKRGQGATYEQYF.

This clonotype was seen only a few times. The chain links TRBV7-2 to TRBJ2-7; 7 bases agree with TRBD2. The junction had 4 bases not matched to a gene; V was cut back by 4 bases and J by 4 bases. This CDR3 contains 13 residues. Germline V gene lookup returns CDR1 SGHTA and CDR2 FQGNSA. This CDR3 is CASSSGRTYEQYF. Written as DNA, the CDR3 is TGTGCCAGCAGCTCCGGGAGGACTTACGAGCAGTACTTC.

This clonotype was counted many times. V and J are TRBV7-9 and TRBJ1-1; a possible D gene is TRBD1 (5 bases). The CDR3 consists of 13 residues. The germline V gene encodes CDR1 SEHNR and CDR2 FQNEAQ (reference sequence). The V and J ends lost 4 bases and 5 bases respectively, with 11 bases between them. This CDR3 reads CASSSEGETEAFF. As DNA, the CDR3 is TGTGCCAGCAGCTCCGAAGGGGAGACTGAAGCTTTCTTT.

This clonotype was found many times. This rearrangement joins TRBV7-2 to TRBJ1-5; TRBD1 matches at 8 bases. CDR3 length equals 17 residues. Germline V gene data show CDR1 as SGHTA and CDR2 as FQGNSA. The V gene end was trimmed by 5 bases and the J gene end by 2 bases; junction bases not matched to a gene: 11. The CDR3 coding sequence is TGTGCCAGCAGCCGGGGACAGGCCCTAGGGGGCAATCAGCCCCAGCATTTT. Protein sequence: CASSRGQALGGNQPQHF.

The CDR3 protein is CASSIVGSSYEQYF. CDR3 nucleotide sequence: TGTGCCAGTAGTATAGTGGGAAGCTCCTACGAGCAGTACTTC. The V and J genes are TRBV19 and TRBJ2-7; D unclear. This CDR3 is built from 14 residues. Trimming cost V 1 base and J 0 bases, with 7 bases left between them. Germline V gene sequence: CDR1 LNHDA, CDR2 SQIVND (reference sequence).

This clonotype was found a few times. The chain carries TRBV2 and TRBJ2-3; the D gene is possibly TRBD2 (6 bases). This CDR3 region has 18 residues. Germline CDR1 reads SNHLY; CDR2 reads FYNNEI. The V and J ends lost 6 bases and 0 bases respectively, with 22 bases between them. The CDR3 here is CASSTGDGGEFSTDTQYF. Here the CDR3 DNA reads TGTGCCAGCAGCACCGGTGATGGCGGGGAGTTCAGCACAGATACGCAGTATTTT.

The CDR3 DNA follows: TGTGCCAGCAGCTTTGGGTTGACTAGCGGGGGCGTAGAGACCCAGTACTTC. The encoded protein is CASSFGLTSGGVETQYF. The J gene is TRBJ2-5, the V gene TRBV5-6; 12 bases align to TRBD2. Trimming cost V 2 bases and J 4 bases; bases outside gene matches: 9. Germline V gives CDR1 SGHDT, CDR2 YYEEEE. CDR3 size: 17 residues.